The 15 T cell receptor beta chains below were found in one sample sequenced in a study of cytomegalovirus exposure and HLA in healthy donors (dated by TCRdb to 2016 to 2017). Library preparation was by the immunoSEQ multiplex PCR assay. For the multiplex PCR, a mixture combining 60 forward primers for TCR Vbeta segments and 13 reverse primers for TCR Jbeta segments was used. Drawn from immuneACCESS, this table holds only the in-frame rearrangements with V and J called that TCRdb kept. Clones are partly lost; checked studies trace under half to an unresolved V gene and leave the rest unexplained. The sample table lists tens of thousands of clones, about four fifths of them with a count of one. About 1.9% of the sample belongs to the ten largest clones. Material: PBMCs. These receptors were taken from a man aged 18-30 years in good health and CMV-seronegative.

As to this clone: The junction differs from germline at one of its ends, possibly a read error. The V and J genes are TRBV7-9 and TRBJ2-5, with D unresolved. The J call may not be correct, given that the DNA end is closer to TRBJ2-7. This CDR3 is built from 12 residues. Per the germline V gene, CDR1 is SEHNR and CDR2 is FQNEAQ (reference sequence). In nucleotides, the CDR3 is TGTTCCAGCAGCTTATCCCTTTACGAGCAGTACTTC. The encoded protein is CSSSLSLYEQYF.

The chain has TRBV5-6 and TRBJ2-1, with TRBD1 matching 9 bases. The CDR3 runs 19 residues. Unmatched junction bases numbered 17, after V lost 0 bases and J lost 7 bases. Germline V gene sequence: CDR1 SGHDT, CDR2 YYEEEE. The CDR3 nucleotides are TGTGCCAGCAGCTTGGAGAGGAAAGAGGGACAGGGAAAGGAGAATGAGCAGTTCTTC. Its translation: CASSLERKEGQGKENEQFF.

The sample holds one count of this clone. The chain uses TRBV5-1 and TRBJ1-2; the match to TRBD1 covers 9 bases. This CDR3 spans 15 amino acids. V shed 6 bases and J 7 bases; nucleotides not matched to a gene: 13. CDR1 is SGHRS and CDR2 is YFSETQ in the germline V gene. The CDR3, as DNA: TGCGCCAGCAACCTAGGACACAGGGGGCAGTCTGGCTACACCTTC. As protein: CASNLGHRGQSGYTF. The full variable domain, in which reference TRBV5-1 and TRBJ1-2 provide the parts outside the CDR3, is KAGVTQTPRYLIKTRGQQVTLSCSPISGHRSVSWYQQTPGQGLQFLFEYFSETQRNKGNFPGRFSGRQFSNSRSEMNVSTLELGDSALYLCASNLGHRGQSGYTFGSGTRLTVV.

The CDR3 nucleotides read TGTGCCAGCAGTGCATCCCCGAGGAACACTGAAGCTTTCTTT. It codes for CASSASPRNTEAFF. The V call is TRBV27, the J call TRBJ1-1; D not certain. Germline V CDR1 and CDR2: MNHEY, SMNVEV (reference sequence). The germline V and J ends were trimmed by 5 bases and 1 base, with 11 bases remaining between them. This CDR3 is 14 amino acids long.

CDR3 nucleotides: TGTGCCAGCAGCGAACAGATACAGTCTGGAAACACCATATATTTT. This encodes CASSEQIQSGNTIYF. V usage is TRBV9 and J usage is TRBJ1-3; D unclear. The V and J ends lost 3 bases and 1 base respectively, with 11 bases between them. Germline CDR1 reads SGDLS; CDR2 reads YYNGEE. This CDR3 has 15 residues.

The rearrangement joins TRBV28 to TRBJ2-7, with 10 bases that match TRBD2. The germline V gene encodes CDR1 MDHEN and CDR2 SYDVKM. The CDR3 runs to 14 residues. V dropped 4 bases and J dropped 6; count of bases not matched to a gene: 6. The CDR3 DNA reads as TGTGCCAGCAGTTCCGGGACTAGCGTGGGCGAGCAGTACTTC. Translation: CASSSGTSVGEQYF.

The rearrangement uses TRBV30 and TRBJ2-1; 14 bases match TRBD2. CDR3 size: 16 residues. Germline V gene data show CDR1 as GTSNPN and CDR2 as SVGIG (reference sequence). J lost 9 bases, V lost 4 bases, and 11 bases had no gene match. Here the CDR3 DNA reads TGTGCCTGGAATTCCAGACTAGCGGGAGGGCGGGGTGAGCAGTTCTTC. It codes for CAWNSRLAGGRGEQFF.

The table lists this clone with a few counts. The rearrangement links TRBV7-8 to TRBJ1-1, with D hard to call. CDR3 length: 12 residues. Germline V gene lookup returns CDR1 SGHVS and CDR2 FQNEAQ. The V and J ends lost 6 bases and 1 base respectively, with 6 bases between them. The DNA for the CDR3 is TGTGCCAGCAGGGGAGGGAACACTGAAGCTTTCTTT. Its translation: CASRGGNTEAFF. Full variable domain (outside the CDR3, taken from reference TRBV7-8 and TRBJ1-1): GAGVSQSPRYKVAKRGQDVALRCDPISGHVSLFWYQQALGQGPEFLTYFQNEAQLDKSGLPSDRFFAERPEGSVSTLKIQRTQQEDSAVYLCASRGGNTEAFFGQGTRLTVV.

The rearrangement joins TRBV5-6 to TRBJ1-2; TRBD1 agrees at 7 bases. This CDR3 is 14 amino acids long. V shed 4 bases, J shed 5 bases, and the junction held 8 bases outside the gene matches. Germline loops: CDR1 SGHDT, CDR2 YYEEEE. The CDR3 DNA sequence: TGTGCCAGCAGCGATACAGGGGCGGGGTATGGCTACACCTTC. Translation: CASSDTGAGYGYTF.

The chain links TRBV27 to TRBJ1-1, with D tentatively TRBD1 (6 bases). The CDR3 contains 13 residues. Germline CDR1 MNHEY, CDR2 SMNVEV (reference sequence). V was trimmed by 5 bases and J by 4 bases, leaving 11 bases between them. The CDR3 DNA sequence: TGTGCCAGCAGTCGGACAGAGTCCACTGAAGCTTTCTTT. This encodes CASSRTESTEAFF.

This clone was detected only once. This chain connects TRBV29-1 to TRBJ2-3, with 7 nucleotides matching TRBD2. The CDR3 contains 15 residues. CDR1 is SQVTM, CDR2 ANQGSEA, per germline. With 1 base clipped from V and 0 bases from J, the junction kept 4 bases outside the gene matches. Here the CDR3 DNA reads TGCAGCGTTGAAGGGGAGGGGTATAGCACAGATACGCAGTATTTT. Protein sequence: CSVEGEGYSTDTQYF.

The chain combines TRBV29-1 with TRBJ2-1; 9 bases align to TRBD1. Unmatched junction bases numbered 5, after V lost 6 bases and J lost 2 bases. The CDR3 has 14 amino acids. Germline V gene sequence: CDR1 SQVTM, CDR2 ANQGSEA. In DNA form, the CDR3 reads TGCAGCGTCCTAGGACAGGGGACCTACAATGAGCAGTTCTTC. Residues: CSVLGQGTYNEQFF.

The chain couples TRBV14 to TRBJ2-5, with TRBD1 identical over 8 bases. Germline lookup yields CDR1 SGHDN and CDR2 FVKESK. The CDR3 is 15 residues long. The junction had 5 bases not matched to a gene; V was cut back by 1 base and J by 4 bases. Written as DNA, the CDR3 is TGTGCCAGCAGCCAAGTTACAGGGGGGATAGAGACCCAGTACTTC. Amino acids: CASSQVTGGIETQYF.

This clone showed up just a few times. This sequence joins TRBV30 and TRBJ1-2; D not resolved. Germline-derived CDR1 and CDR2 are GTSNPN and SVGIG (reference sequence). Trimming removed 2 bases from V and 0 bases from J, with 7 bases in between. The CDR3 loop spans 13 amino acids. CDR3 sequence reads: CAWSRTANYGYTF. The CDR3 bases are TGTGCCTGGAGTAGGACTGCTAACTATGGCTACACCTTC.

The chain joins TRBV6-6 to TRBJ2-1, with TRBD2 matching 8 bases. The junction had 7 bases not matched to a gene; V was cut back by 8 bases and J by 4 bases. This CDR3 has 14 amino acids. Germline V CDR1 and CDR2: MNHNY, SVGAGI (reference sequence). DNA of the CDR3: TGTGCCAGCGGAAGTAGCGGGATATACAATGAGCAGTTCTTC. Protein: CASGSSGIYNEQFF.